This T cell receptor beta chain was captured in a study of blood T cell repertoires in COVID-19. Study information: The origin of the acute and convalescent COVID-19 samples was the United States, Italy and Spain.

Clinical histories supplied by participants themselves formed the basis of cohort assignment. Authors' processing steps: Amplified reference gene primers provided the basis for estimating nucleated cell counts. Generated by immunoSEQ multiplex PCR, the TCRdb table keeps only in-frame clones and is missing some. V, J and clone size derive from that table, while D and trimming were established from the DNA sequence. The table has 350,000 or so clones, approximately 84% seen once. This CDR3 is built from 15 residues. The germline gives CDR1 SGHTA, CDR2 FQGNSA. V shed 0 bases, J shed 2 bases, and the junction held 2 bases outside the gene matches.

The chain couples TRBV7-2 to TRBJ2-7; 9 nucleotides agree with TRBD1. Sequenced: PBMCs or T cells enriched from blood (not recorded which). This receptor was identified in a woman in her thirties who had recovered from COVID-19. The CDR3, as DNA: TGTGCCAGCAGCTTAGCCGGGACAGGGACCTACGAGCAGTACTTC. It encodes CASSLAGTGTYEQYF.